A single sample gave rise to the 16 T cell receptor beta chains below, sequenced in a study of OX40 agonist ivuxolimab in advanced cancers. Sequencing used immunoSEQ multiplex PCR; TCRdb keeps in-frame clones, though not all of them. The sample contains 70,000 or so clones, over 60% of which appear only once. The sample in question was CD4+ or CD8+ T cells sorted from blood, obtained in a trial of the OX40 agonist ivuxolimab. These receptors were collected from an adult with an advanced solid tumor such as melanoma, head and neck, liver or kidney cancer.

The genes are TRBV7-9 and TRBJ2-5; the match to TRBD1 covers 7 bases. In germline, CDR1 is SEHNR, CDR2 FQNEAQ (reference sequence). The trim removed 0 bases at V and 10 bases at J, leaving 14 bases unmatched. The CDR3 has 16 residues. CDR3 region: CASSLAEGPSPGGQYF. In nucleotides, the CDR3 is TGTGCCAGCAGCTTAGCCGAGGGCCCCTCCCCAGGGGGCCAGTACTTC.

J is TRBJ1-4 and V is TRBV11-2; maybe TRBD1 (5 bases). V dropped 0 bases and J dropped 5 bases, with 10 bases sitting between them. Germline V gives CDR1 SGHAT, CDR2 FQNNGV. The CDR3 length is 15 residues. CDR3 protein: CASSLDPAGNEKLFF. CDR3 bases: TGTGCCAGCAGCTTAGATCCTGCAGGGAATGAAAAACTGTTTTTT.

This clone was observed a few times. The chain recombines TRBV18 with TRBJ1-2; 7 positions match TRBD1. In germline, CDR1 is KGHSH, CDR2 LQKENI. CDR3 length: 14 residues. V was clipped by 6 bases and J by 5 bases; unmatched bases: 9. CDR3 amino acids: CASSPDRAGYGYTF. CDR3 nucleotides: TGTGCCAGCTCCCCCGACAGGGCAGGGTATGGCTACACCTTC. Complete variable domain (other parts from reference TRBV18 and TRBJ1-2): NAGVMQNPRHLVRRRGQEARLRCSPMKGHSHVYWYRQLPEEGLKFMVYLQKENIIDESGMPKERFSAEFPKEGPSILRIQQVVRGDSAAYFCASSPDRAGYGYTFGSGTRLTVV.

The rearrangement uses TRBV2 and TRBJ2-5; D unresolved. Germline lookup yields CDR1 SNHLY and CDR2 FYNNEI. The CDR3 covers 15 residues. Trimming cost V 6 bases and J 1 base, with 15 bases left between them. Here the CDR3 DNA reads TGTGCCAGCAGCCCTACATACATCGTCCAAGAGACCCAGTACTTC. This sequence encodes CASSPTYIVQETQYF.

This clone was observed a single time. This sequence joins TRBV5-1 and TRBJ2-3; D uncertain. Germline loops: CDR1 SGHRS, CDR2 YFSETQ. V was cut by 6 bases and J by 2 bases, with 13 bases left in between. The CDR3 loop spans 14 amino acids. The DNA of the CDR3 is TGCGCCAGCAATCCCCTCGCGTTCACAGATACGCAGTATTTT. The encoded protein is CASNPLAFTDTQYF.

The V gene is TRBV6-1, the J gene TRBJ1-5; D possibly corresponds to TRBD1 (6 bases). This CDR3 region has 15 residues. Germline CDR1 is MNHNS and CDR2 is SASEGT. V lost 2 bases, J lost 2 bases, and 10 bases lay in between. The CDR3 region is CASSELRQGNQPQHF. The CDR3 nucleotides read TGTGCCAGCAGTGAATTGAGACAGGGCAATCAGCCCCAGCATTTT.

This clone was seen a few times. This chain connects TRBV19 to TRBJ1-5; perhaps TRBD1 as D (6 bases). Trimming removed 2 bases from V and 4 bases from J, with 12 bases in between. The CDR3 length is 15 residues. CDR1 and CDR2 (germline): LNHDA, SQIVND (reference sequence). The CDR3 loop is CASSIRGGQNQPQHF. CDR3 DNA sequence: TGTGCCAGTAGTATAAGGGGAGGACAGAATCAGCCCCAGCATTTT.

This clone has a single count. The chain combines TRBV7-8 with TRBJ1-3; no definite D call. The CDR3 is 15 residues long. V lost 2 bases and J lost 4, with 12 bases in between. CDR1 SGHVS and CDR2 FQNEAQ come from the germline V gene. CDR3 residues: CASSLSWGSGNTIYF. The CDR3 DNA sequence: TGTGCCAGCAGCTTATCGTGGGGTTCGGGAAACACCATATATTTT.

This chain joins TRBV7-2 and TRBJ1-1, with a weak D call TRBD1 (6 bases). CDR1 and CDR2 (germline): SGHTA, FQGNSA. The CDR3 contains 16 residues. Trimming left V 1 base short and J 4 bases short, with 16 bases between. The CDR3 region is CASSLGARGGGTEAFF. The CDR3 region has the DNA TGTGCCAGCAGCTTAGGTGCCAGGGGCGGGGGCACTGAAGCTTTCTTT.

The chain is built from TRBV28 and TRBJ1-2; D gene ambiguous. Trimming stripped 1 base from V and 8 bases from J, with 17 bases between. CDR1 and CDR2 from the germline V gene are MDHEN and SYDVKM. This CDR3 spans 15 amino acids. The CDR3 region has the DNA TGTGCCAGCAGTTTATCACTACCCGCAGGCGGGGGCTACACCTTC. This sequence encodes CASSLSLPAGGGYTF.

The chain links TRBV30 to TRBJ1-3; D may be TRBD1 (6 bases). V was cut by 5 bases and J by 0 bases, with 11 bases left in between. Looked up from germline, CDR1 is GTSNPN and CDR2 is SVGIG (reference sequence). This CDR3 is built from 14 residues. CDR3: CAWVDRSSGNTIYF. CDR3 bases: TGTGCCTGGGTAGACAGGTCCTCTGGAAACACCATATATTTT.

To note about this clone: Other nucleotide sequences in the sample specify the same CDR3. The J gene is TRBJ1-1, the V gene TRBV6-1, with TRBD1 identical over 9 bases. This CDR3 comprises 14 residues. With 7 bases clipped from V and 3 bases from J, the junction kept 6 bases outside the gene matches. The germline CDR1 and CDR2 sequences are MNHNS and SASEGT. For the CDR3, the DNA is TGTGCCAGCACCGCGGACAGGGGAGACACTGAAGCTTTCTTT. This encodes CASTADRGDTEAFF.

CDR3 sequence: CASSESQTSYNEQFF. CDR3 nucleotides: TGCGCCAGCAGTGAGTCGCAGACATCCTACAATGAGCAGTTCTTC. This sequence joins TRBV10-1 and TRBJ2-1; no definite D call. V shed 0 bases and J shed 1 base, with 7 bases lying between them. This CDR3 region has 15 residues. CDR1 and CDR2 from the germline V gene are WNHNN and SYGVQD (reference sequence).

The chain links TRBV29-1 to TRBJ1-2, with TRBD1 matching 8 bases. Germline assignment: CDR1 SQVTM and CDR2 ANQGSEA. V trimming: 4 bases; J trimming: 4 bases; junction bases outside the gene matches: 11. CDR3 size: 15 residues. CDR3 nucleotides: TGCAGCGTTGGGACCCCAGGGGGCGCTAGCTATGGCTACACCTTC. Its translation is CSVGTPGGASYGYTF.

The chain couples TRBV7-3 to TRBJ1-1; TRBD1 might be the D (6 bases). V lost 8 bases to trimming and J lost 4 bases, with 17 bases between them. CDR3 length: 14 residues. From germline, CDR1 is SGHTA and CDR2 FQGTGA. The CDR3 region is CASSPGGLSTEAFF. The CDR3 DNA is TGTGCCAGCTCACCCGGGGGGCTGAGCACTGAAGCTTTCTTT.

The rearrangement links TRBV5-1 to TRBJ2-5; D ambiguous. Germline assignment: CDR1 SGHRS and CDR2 YFSETQ. CDR3 size: 17 residues. V lost 0 bases to trimming and J lost 2 bases, with 17 bases between them. The CDR3 protein is CASSLGRGPGSQETQYF. CDR3 coding DNA: TGCGCCAGCAGCTTGGGCCGTGGACCAGGATCTCAAGAGACCCAGTACTTC.